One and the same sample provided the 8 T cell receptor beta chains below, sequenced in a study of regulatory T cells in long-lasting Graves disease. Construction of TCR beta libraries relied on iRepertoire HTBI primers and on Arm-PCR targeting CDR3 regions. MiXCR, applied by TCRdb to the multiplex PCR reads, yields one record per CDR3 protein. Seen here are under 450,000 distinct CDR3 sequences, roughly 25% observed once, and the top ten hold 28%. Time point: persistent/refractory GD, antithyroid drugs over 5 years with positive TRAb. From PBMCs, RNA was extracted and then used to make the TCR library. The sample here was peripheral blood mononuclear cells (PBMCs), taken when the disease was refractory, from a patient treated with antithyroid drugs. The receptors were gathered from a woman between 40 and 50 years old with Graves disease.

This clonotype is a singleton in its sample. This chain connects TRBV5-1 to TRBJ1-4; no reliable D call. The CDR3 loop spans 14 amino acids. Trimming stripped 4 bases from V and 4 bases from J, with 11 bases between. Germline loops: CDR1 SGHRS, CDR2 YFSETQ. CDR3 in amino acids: CASSRRSYNEKLFF. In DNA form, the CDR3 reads TGCGCCAGCAGCAGACGAAGCTATAATGAAAAACTGTTTTTT.

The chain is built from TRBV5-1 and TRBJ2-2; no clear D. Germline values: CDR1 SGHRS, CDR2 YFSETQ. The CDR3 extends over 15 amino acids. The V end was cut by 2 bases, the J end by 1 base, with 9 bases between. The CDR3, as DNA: TGCGCCAGCAGCTTTGAACAGATGAACACCGGGGAGCTGTTTTTT. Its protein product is CASSFEQMNTGELFF.

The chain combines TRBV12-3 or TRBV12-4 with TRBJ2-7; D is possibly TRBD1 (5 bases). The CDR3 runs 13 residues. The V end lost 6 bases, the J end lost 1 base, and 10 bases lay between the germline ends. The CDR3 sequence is CASRPQGSYEQYF. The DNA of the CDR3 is TGTGCCAGCAGACCCCAGGGATCCTACGAGCAGTACTTC.

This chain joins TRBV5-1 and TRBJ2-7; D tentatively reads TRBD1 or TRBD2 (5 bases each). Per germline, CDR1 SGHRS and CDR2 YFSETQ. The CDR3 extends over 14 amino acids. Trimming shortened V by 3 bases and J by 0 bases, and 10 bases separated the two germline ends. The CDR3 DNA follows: TGCGCCAGCAGCTGGGACGTCTACTCCTACGAGCAGTACTTC. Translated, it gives CASSWDVYSYEQYF.

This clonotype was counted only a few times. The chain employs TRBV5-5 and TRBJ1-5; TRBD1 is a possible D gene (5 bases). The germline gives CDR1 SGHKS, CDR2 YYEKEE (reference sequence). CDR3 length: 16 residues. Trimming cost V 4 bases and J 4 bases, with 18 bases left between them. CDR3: CASSPLTGLSNQPQHF. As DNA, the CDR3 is TGTGCCAGCAGCCCCCTGACGGGACTTTCGAATCAGCCCCAGCATTTT. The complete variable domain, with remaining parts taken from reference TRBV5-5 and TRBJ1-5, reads DAGVTQSPTHLIKTRGQQVTLRCSPISGHKSVSWYQQVLGQGPQFIFQYYEKEERGRGNFPDRFSARQFPNYSSELNVNALLLGDSALYLCASSPLTGLSNQPQHFGDGTRLSIL.

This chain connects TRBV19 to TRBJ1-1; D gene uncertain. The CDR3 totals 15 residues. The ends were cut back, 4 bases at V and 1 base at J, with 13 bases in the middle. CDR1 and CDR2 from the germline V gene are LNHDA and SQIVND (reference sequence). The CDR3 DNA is TGTGCCAGTAGTACACCTATTAACAGGAACACTGAAGCTTTCTTT. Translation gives CASSTPINRNTEAFF.

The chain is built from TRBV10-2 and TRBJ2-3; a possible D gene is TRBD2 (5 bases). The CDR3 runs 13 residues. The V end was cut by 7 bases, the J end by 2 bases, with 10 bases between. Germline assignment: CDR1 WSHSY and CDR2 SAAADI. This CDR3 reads CASNQAVTDTQYF. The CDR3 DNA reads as TGCGCCAGCAACCAAGCGGTCACAGATACGCAGTATTTT.

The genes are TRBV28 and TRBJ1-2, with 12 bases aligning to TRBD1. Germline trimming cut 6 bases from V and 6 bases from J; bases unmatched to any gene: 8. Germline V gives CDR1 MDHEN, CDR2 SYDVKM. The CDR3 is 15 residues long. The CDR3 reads CASSPGTGGGHGYTF. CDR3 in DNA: TGTGCCAGCAGCCCCGGGACAGGGGGCGGCCATGGCTACACCTTC.